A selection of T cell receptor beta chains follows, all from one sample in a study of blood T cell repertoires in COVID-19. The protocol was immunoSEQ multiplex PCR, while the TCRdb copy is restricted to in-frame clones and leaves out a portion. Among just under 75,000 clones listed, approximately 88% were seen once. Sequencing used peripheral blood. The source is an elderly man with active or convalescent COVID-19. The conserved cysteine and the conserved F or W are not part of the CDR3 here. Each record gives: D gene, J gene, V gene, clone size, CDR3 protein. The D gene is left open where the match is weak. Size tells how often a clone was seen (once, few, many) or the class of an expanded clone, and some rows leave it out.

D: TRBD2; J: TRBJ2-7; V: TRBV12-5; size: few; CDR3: ASGTSGSSTYEQY
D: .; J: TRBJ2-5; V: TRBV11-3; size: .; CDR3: ASSFRGQETQY
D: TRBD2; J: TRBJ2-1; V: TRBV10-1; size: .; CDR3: ASSKTSGGESEQF
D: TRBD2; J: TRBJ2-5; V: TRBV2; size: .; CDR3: ASSETSGSSGETQY
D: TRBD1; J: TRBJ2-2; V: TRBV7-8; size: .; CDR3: ASSFRGQGVPGELF
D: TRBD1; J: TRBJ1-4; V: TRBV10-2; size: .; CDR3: ASSARGLEKLF
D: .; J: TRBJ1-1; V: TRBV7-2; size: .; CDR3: ASSSRTGTEAF
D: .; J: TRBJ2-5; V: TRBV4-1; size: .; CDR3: ASSQDARGSETQY
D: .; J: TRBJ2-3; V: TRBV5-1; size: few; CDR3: ASSLSGPSTDTQY
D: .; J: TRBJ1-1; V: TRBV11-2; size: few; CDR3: ASSPQGRTEAF
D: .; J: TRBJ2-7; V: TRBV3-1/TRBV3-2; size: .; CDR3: ASSQRRQSRAYEQY
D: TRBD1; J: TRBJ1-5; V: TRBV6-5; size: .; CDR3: ASSSGTGFNQPQH